This T cell receptor beta chain was documented in a study of blood T cells in healthy people across ages. Study findings and constraints: The study found more naive CD4+ cells and higher diversity in long-lived than aged donors. TCR beta diversity tracked closely with naive T cell percentage.

A sample-barcoded 5' primer and a J-beta primer mix were used in a second PCR of about 7 to 12 cycles. TCRdb re-called the 5' RACE reads with MiXCR, one entry per CDR3 protein. Seen here are about 720,000 distinct CDR3 sequences, roughly 20% observed once, and the top ten hold 22%. Turning to this clonotype: As yet, its antigen is unknown.

There are 17 residues in the CDR3. Per germline, CDR1 SGHKS and CDR2 YYEKEE (reference sequence). V dropped 2 bases and J dropped 1 base, with 16 bases sitting between them. J is TRBJ2-4 and V is TRBV5-5, with a tentative D call TRBD2 (6 bases). The sample consisted of blood. The source of this sequence is a man in his 70s in good health. CDR3 coding DNA: TGTGCCAGCAGCTTAGGAGGGAATGGCGGGGCCAAAAACATTCAGTACTTC. Translated, it gives CASSLGGNGGAKNIQYF.